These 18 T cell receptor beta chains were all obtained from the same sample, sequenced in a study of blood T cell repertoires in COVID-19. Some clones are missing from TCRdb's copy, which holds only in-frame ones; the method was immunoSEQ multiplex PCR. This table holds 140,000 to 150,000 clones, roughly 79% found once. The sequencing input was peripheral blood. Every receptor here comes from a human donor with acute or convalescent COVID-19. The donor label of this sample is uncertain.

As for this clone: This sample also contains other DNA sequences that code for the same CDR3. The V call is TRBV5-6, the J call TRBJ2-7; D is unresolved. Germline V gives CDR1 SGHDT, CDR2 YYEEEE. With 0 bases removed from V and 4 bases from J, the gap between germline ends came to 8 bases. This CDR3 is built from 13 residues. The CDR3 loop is CASSLGSIYEQYV. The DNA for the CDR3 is TGTGCCAGCAGCTTGGGTTCCATTTACGAGCAGTACGTC.

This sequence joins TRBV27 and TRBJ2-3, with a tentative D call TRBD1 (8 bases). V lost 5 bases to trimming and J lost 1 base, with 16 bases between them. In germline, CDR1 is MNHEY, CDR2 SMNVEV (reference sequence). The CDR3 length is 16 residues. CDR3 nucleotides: TGTGCCAGCAGTGTCGGACAGGGAGGGGGCACAGATACGCAGTATTTT. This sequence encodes CASSVGQGGGTDTQYF.

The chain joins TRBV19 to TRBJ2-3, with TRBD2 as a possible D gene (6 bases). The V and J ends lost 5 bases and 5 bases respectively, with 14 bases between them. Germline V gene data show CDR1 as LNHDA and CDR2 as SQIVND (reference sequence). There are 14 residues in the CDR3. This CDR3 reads CASSDSGDKDTQYF. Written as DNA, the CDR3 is TGTGCCAGTAGTGACTCGGGGGATAAAGATACGCAGTATTTT. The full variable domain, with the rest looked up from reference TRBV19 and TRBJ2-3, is DGGITQSPKYLFRKEGQNVTLSCEQNLNHDAMYWYRQDPGQGLRLIYYSQIVNDFQKGDIAEGYSVSREKKESFPLTVTSAQKNPTAFYLCASSDSGDKDTQYFGPGTRLTVL.

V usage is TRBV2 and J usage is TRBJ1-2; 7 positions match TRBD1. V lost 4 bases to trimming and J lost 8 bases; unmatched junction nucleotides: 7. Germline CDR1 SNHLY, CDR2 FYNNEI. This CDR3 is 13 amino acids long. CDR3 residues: CASSGLTGRGYTF. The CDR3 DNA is TGTGCCAGCAGTGGTCTGACAGGGAGAGGCTACACCTTC.

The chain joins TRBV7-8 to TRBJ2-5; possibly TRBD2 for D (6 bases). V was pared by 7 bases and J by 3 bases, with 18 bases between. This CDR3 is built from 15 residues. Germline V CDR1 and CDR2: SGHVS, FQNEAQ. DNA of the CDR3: TGTGCCAGCAACATACCCAGTGGGGGGAAAGAGACCCAGTACTTC. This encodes CASNIPSGGKETQYF.

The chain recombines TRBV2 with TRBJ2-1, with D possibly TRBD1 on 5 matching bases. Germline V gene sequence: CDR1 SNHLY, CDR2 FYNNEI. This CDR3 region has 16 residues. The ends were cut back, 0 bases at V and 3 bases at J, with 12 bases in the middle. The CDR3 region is CASSEAAGLDYNEQFF. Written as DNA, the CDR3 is TGTGCCAGCAGTGAAGCGGCAGGGTTGGACTACAATGAGCAGTTCTTC.

The CDR3 loop reads CATSEEGGEKLFF. CDR3 nucleotide sequence: TGTGCCACCTCAGAGGAGGGAGGTGAAAAACTGTTTTTT. The rearrangement joins TRBV10-3 to TRBJ1-4; D remains ambiguous. Germline lookup yields CDR1 ENHRY and CDR2 SYGVKD. The CDR3 length is 13 residues. V gave up 10 bases and J gave up 7 bases, with 16 bases separating them.

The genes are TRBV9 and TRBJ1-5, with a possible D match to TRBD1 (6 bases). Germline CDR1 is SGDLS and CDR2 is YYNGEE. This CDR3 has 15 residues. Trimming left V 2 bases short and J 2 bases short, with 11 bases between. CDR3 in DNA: TGTGCCAGCAGCGTGGGGGACATTGGCAATCAGCCCCAGCATTTT. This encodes CASSVGDIGNQPQHF.

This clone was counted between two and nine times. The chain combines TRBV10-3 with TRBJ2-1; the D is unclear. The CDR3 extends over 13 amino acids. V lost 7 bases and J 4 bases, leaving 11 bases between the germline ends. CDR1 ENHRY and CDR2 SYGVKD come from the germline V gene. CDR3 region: CAITPNEYNEQFF. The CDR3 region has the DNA TGTGCCATCACCCCAAACGAGTACAATGAGCAGTTCTTC.

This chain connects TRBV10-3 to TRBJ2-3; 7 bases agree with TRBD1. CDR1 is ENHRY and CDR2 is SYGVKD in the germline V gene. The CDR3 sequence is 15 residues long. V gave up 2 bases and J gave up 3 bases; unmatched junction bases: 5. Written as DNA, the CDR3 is TGTGCCATCAGTGAGCCAGGGGGTATTACAGATACGCAGTATTTT. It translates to CAISEPGGITDTQYF.

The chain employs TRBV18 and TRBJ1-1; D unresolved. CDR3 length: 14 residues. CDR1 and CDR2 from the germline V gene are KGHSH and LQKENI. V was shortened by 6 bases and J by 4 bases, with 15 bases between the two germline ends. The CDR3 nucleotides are TGTGCCAGCTCGCTGGTGGGGAGAGGCACTGAAGCTTTCTTT. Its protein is CASSLVGRGTEAFF. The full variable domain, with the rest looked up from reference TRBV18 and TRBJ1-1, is NAGVMQNPRHLVRRRGQEARLRCSPMKGHSHVYWYRQLPEEGLKFMVYLQKENIIDESGMPKERFSAEFPKEGPSILRIQQVVRGDSAAYFCASSLVGRGTEAFFGQGTRLTVV.

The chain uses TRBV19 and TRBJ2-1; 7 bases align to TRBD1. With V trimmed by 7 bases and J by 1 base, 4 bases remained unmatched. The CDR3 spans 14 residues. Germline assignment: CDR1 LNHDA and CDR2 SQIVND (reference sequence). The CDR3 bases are TGTGCCAGTAACACAGGGGAGTCCTACAATGAGCAGTTCTTC. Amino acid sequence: CASNTGESYNEQFF. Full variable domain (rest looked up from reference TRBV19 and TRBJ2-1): DGGITQSPKYLFRKEGQNVTLSCEQNLNHDAMYWYRQDPGQGLRLIYYSQIVNDFQKGDIAEGYSVSREKKESFPLTVTSAQKNPTAFYLCASNTGESYNEQFFGPGTRLTVL.

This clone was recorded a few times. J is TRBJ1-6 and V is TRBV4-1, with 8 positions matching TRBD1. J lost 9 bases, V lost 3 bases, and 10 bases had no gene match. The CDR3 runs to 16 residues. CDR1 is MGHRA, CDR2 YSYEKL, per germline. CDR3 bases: TGCGCCAGCAGCCAGTCGGACAGGGACATACGTTCACCCCTCCACTTT. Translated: CASSQSDRDIRSPLHF.

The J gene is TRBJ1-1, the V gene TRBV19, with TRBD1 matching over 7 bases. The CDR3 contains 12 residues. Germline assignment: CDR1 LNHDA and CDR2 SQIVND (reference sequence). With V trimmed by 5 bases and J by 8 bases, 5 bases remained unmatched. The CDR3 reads CASSFRQGEAFF. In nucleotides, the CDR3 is TGTGCCAGTAGTTTCCGACAGGGAGAAGCTTTCTTT.

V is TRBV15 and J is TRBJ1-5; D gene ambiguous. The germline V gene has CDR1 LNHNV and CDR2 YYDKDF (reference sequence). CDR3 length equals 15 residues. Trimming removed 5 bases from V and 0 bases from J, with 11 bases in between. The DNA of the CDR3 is TGTGCCACCAGCCTCGGCGGGTATAGCAATCAGCCCCAGCATTTT. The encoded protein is CATSLGGYSNQPQHF.

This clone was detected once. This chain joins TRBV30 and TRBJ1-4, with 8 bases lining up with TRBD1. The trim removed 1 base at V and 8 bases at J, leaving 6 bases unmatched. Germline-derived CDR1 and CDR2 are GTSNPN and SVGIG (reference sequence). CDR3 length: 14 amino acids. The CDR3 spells CAWSEDRVGEKLFF. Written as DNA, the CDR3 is TGTGCCTGGAGTGAGGACAGGGTGGGGGAAAAACTGTTTTTT.

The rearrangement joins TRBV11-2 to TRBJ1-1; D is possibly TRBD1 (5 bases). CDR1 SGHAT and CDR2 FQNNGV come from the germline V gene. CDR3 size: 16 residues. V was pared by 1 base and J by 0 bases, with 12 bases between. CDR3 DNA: TGTGCCAGCAGCTTAGCCCCGACAGCAGTGAACACTGAAGCTTTCTTT. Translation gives CASSLAPTAVNTEAFF.

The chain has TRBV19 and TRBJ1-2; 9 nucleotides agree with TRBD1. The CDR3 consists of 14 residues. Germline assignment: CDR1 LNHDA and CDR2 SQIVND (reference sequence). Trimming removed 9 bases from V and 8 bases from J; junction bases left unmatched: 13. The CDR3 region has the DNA TGTGCCAGCCGGGACAGGGTGGGGGCACACGGCTACACCTTC. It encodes CASRDRVGAHGYTF.